The 19 T cell receptor beta chains listed next were all sequenced from one sample in a study of T cell repertoires in cytomegalovirus infection. TCRdb called the reads again in MiXCR, with one record for every CDR3 protein. The table shows 900,000 to 950,000 distinct CDR3 sequences, with roughly 30% occurring only once. These TCRs' antigens remain unknown. The input for sequencing was cultured CD8+ T cells from PBMCs, taken from culture after CMV antigen stimulation. These receptors were collected from a human donor in good health (CMV status not recorded). Some clones in this sample may be carry-over from other donors' samples.

The rearrangement uses TRBV2 and TRBJ1-1, with TRBD1 identical over 7 bases. With 7 bases clipped from V and 8 bases from J, the junction kept 7 bases outside the gene matches. This CDR3 has 12 amino acids. Germline V gene sequence: CDR1 SNHLY, CDR2 FYNNEI. The DNA of the CDR3 is TGTGCCAGCATGGACAGGTGGCAGGAAGCTTTCTTT. It yields the protein CASMDRWQEAFF. The full variable domain, in which reference TRBV2 and TRBJ1-1 provide the parts outside the CDR3, is EPEVTQTPSHQVTQMGQEVILRCVPISNHLYFYWYRQILGQKVEFLVSFYNNEISEKSEIFDDQFSVERPDGSNFTLKIRSTKLEDSAMYFCASMDRWQEAFFGQGTRLTVV.

This clonotype was observed a few times. This chain connects TRBV7-6 to TRBJ2-7; the D gene is possibly TRBD1 (7 bases). Trimming removed 1 base from V and 3 bases from J, with 10 bases in between. The germline gives CDR1 SGHVS, CDR2 FNYEAQ. The CDR3 loop spans 14 amino acids. The CDR3 sequence: CASSLGGTDYEQYV. Here the CDR3 DNA reads TGTGCCAGCAGCTTAGGCGGGACAGACTACGAGCAGTACGTC.

This clonotype occurred a few times. Here the CDR3 reads CASSHRDRGPFEQYF. Written as DNA, the CDR3 is TGTGCCAGCAGCCACCGGGACAGGGGGCCTTTCGAGCAGTACTTC. The genes are TRBV7-9 and TRBJ2-7; 12 bases are a match to TRBD1. J lost 6 bases, V lost 5 bases, and 8 bases had no gene match. The germline V gene encodes CDR1 SEHNR and CDR2 FQNEAQ (reference sequence). The CDR3 runs 15 residues.

This chain links TRBV20-1 with TRBJ1-1; D possibly corresponds to TRBD1 (6 bases). The ends were cut back, 5 bases at V and 4 bases at J, with 14 bases in the middle. This CDR3 comprises 13 residues. Germline assignment: CDR1 DFQATT and CDR2 SNEGSKA (reference sequence). For the CDR3, the DNA is TGCAGTGCTCCACAGGGTATGGGCACTGAAGCTTTCTTT. Translating it yields CSAPQGMGTEAFF.

This clonotype was counted a few times. The chain joins TRBV19 to TRBJ1-5; D call uncertain. Germline V CDR1 and CDR2: LNHDA, SQIVND (reference sequence). Trimming took off 1 base at V and 3 bases at J, with 10 bases between the two ends. CDR3 size: 15 residues. Here the CDR3 DNA reads TGTGCCAGTAGTATAGGCCAGGTGTTCAATCAGCCCCAGCATTTT. Translated, it gives CASSIGQVFNQPQHF.

This sequence joins TRBV4-1 and TRBJ1-2; weak D call: TRBD1 (5 bases). From germline, CDR1 is MGHRA and CDR2 YSYEKL. The CDR3 spans 16 residues. Trimming shortened V by 4 bases and J by 2 bases, and 17 bases separated the two germline ends. CDR3 in DNA: TGCGCCAGCAGCCTCGTCGAGACAGAACCAAACTATGGCTACACCTTC. This gives the protein CASSLVETEPNYGYTF.

As for this clonotype: A much larger clone lies one base from this, so it may be a read error. The chain employs TRBV7-2 and TRBJ2-5; D is tentatively TRBD1 or TRBD2 (5 bases each). Per germline, CDR1 SGHTA and CDR2 FQGNSA. The CDR3 is 15 residues long. The CDR3 sequence is CVSSPNVGREETQYF. DNA for the CDR3: TGTGTCAGCAGCCCAAATGTGGGGCGGGAAGAGACCCAGTACTTC. Using reference TRBV7-2 and TRBJ2-5 for the parts outside the CDR3, the full variable domain is GAGVSQSPSNKVTEKGKDVELRCDPISGHTALYWYRQSLGQGLEFLIYFQGNSAPDKSGLPSDRFSAERTGGSVSTLTIQRTQQEDSAVYLCVSSPNVGREETQYFGPGTRLLVL.

Concerning this clonotype: One end of the junction varies from germline; a read error may be responsible. This chain uses TRBV27 with TRBJ1-3; possible D gene TRBD1, 5 bases. Germline V gene sequence: CDR1 MNHEY, CDR2 SMNVEV (reference sequence). This CDR3 region has 17 residues. In DNA form, the CDR3 reads TGTGCCAGCAGTCCGACGGGACTTCCGAGCTCTGGAAACACCGTATATTTT. Translating gives CASSPTGLPSSGNTVYF.

The chain recombines TRBV27 with TRBJ1-2; the match to TRBD1 covers 7 bases. CDR3 length: 17 amino acids. Germline V gene lookup returns CDR1 MNHEY and CDR2 SMNVEV (reference sequence). V shed 3 bases, J shed 4 bases, and the junction held 14 bases outside the gene matches. CDR3 coding DNA: TGTGCCAGCAGTTTGACTCCCCAGAGGGGGCGCAGCTATGGCTACACCTTC. Translating it yields CASSLTPQRGRSYGYTF.

The genes are TRBV5-1 and TRBJ2-1; no reliable D call. The CDR3 extends over 13 amino acids. Germline V gene lookup returns CDR1 SGHRS and CDR2 YFSETQ. V lost 1 base, J lost 8 bases, and 10 bases lay in between. Here the CDR3 DNA reads TGCGCCAGCAGCTTGACCCCCGAGGATGAGCAGTTCTTC. Its translation: CASSLTPEDEQFF. Drawing the rest from reference TRBV5-1 and TRBJ2-1, the complete variable domain is KAGVTQTPRYLIKTRGQQVTLSCSPISGHRSVSWYQQTPGQGLQFLFEYFSETQRNKGNFPGRFSGRQFSNSRSEMNVSTLELGDSALYLCASSLTPEDEQFFGPGTRLTVL.

The genes are TRBV5-1 and TRBJ1-1, with 8 bases identical to TRBD1. Germline V gives CDR1 SGHRS, CDR2 YFSETQ. V trimming: 5 bases; J trimming: 8 bases; junction bases outside the gene matches: 8. CDR3 length: 13 residues. CDR3 coding DNA: TGCGCCAGCAGGTTGCCCGGGGACAGGGAAGCTTTCTTT. It yields the protein CASRLPGDREAFF.

The chain employs TRBV12-5 and TRBJ1-6, with D perhaps TRBD1 (5 bases). V was shortened by 6 bases and J by 7 bases, with 13 bases between the two germline ends. CDR3 size: 14 residues. Germline V gives CDR1 LGHNT, CDR2 FRNRAP. This CDR3 is CASGPGRVNSPLHF. DNA for the CDR3: TGTGCTAGTGGCCCGGGACGAGTGAATTCACCCCTCCACTTT. Looking up the rest from reference TRBV12-5 and TRBJ1-6 gives the full variable domain: DARVTQTPRHKVTEMGQEVTMRCQPILGHNTVFWYRQTMMQGLELLAYFRNRAPLDDSGMPKDRFSAEMPDATLATLKIQPSEPRDSAVYFCASGPGRVNSPLHFGNGTRLTVT.

There are a few counts of this clonotype. The CDR3, as DNA: TGTGCCAGCAGTTATCTGAGCAGCTTGGCCGGGGAGCTGTTTTTT. Its translation: CASSYLSSLAGELFF. The chain recombines TRBV6-2 or TRBV6-3 with TRBJ2-2; no definite D call. The CDR3 has 15 residues. The ends were cut back, 3 bases at V and 6 bases at J, with 14 bases in the middle. CDR1 and CDR2 from the germline V gene are MNHEY and SVGEGT.

This clonotype was seen at least ten times. The rearrangement joins TRBV12-3 or TRBV12-4 to TRBJ1-1; D remains ambiguous. V was cut by 1 base and J by 0 bases, with 9 bases left in between. This CDR3 has 15 residues. The CDR3 DNA reads TGTGCCAGCAGTTTAGTTGGAGATATGAACACTGAAGCTTTCTTT. Protein: CASSLVGDMNTEAFF.

In this sample, this clonotype turned up a few times. It is unclear where the CDR3 begins or ends on the DNA, so no DNA is shown, and the CDR3 is as TCRdb lists it. CDR3 amino acids: CASSFGGGSLYF. This chain connects TRBV28 to TRBJ2-3; the table calls TRBD2, which could not be checked here. The CDR3 numbers 12 amino acids, ends counted. The germline CDR1 and CDR2 sequences are MDHEN and SYDVKM.

In DNA, the CDR3 is TGTGCTAGTGCCCTAACCGGGACAGGGGTTCATGGCTACACCTTC. Amino acid sequence: CASALTGTGVHGYTF. The chain uses TRBV12-5 and TRBJ1-2; 10 bases are a match to TRBD1. The germline V gene has CDR1 LGHNT and CDR2 FRNRAP. V dropped 7 bases and J dropped 6; count of bases not matched to a gene: 11. The CDR3 totals 15 residues.

This clonotype occurred many times. V gene TRBV27 combines with J gene TRBJ2-7, with TRBD1 identical over 7 bases. With 2 bases clipped from V and 5 bases from J, the junction kept 9 bases outside the gene matches. Per germline, CDR1 MNHEY and CDR2 SMNVEV (reference sequence). The length of the CDR3 is 15 residues. In nucleotides, the CDR3 is TGTGCCAGCAGTTTAGGGGACAGAGTCGGCAACGAGCAGTACTTC. This encodes CASSLGDRVGNEQYF.

This chain joins TRBV20-1 and TRBJ1-3; D remains ambiguous. The V gene lost 0 bases and the J gene lost 4 bases, with 13 bases spanning the gap. CDR3 length: 15 residues. Germline V gene lookup returns CDR1 DFQATT and CDR2 SNEGSKA (reference sequence). DNA of the CDR3: TGCAGTGCTAGAGATCCTGGAACAGACGGAAACACCATATATTTT. Residues: CSARDPGTDGNTIYF.

This clonotype was counted between two and nine times. The chain is built from TRBV4-1 and TRBJ1-1; D is perhaps TRBD1 (5 bases). Germline V gene data show CDR1 as MGHRA and CDR2 as YSYEKL. V lost 3 bases and J 10 bases, leaving 15 bases between the germline ends. This CDR3 comprises 13 residues. CDR3 sequence reads: CASSHRTPVGAFF. The CDR3, as DNA: TGCGCCAGCAGCCACCGGACACCGGTCGGAGCTTTCTTT.